Listed here are 10 T cell receptor beta chains from one sample, sequenced in a study of blood T cell repertoires in COVID-19. Using immunoSEQ multiplex PCR, the repertoire was profiled, and TCRdb retains in-frame clones only, with some absent. Of roughly 50,000 clones listed, 75% to 85% are singletons. Material for sequencing was peripheral blood. These receptors were obtained from a woman aged 55-69 years with acute or convalescent COVID-19.

The V and J genes are TRBV5-8 and TRBJ1-3, with D tentatively TRBD1 (5 bases). V lost 1 base to trimming and J lost 2 bases, with 7 bases between them. The CDR3 is 14 amino acids. The germline V gene encodes CDR1 SGHTS and CDR2 YDEGEE. The CDR3 protein is CASSLLGAGNTIYF. The CDR3 DNA reads TGTGCCAGCAGCTTGCTAGGGGCTGGAAACACCATATATTTT. Combining the CDR3 with reference TRBV5-8 and TRBJ1-3 gives the whole variable domain EAGVTQSPTHLIKTRGQQATLRCSPISGHTSVYWYQQALGLGLQFLLWYDEGEERNRGNFPPRFSGRQFPNYSSELNVNALELEDSALYLCASSLLGAGNTIYFGEGSWLTVV.

V is TRBV3-1 (or the pseudogene TRBV3-2) and J is TRBJ2-1; maybe TRBD2 (6 bases). CDR3 length: 16 amino acids. CDR1 LGHDT and CDR2 YNNKEL come from the germline V gene (reference sequence). Trimming took 4 bases from V and 5 from J, leaving 18 bases between them. CDR3 protein: CASSPAPGEKNNEQFF. The CDR3 DNA sequence: TGTGCCAGCAGCCCCGCTCCGGGAGAAAAAAACAATGAGCAGTTCTTC.

This rearrangement joins TRBV28 to TRBJ1-2; 7 bases match TRBD1. The V segment lost 4 bases and the J segment 5 bases; nucleotides outside the gene matches: 13. From germline, CDR1 is MDHEN and CDR2 SYDVKM. This CDR3 has 16 amino acids. The CDR3 region is CASSSPSQGVRYGYTF. CDR3 in DNA: TGTGCCAGCAGTTCCCCAAGCCAGGGGGTGCGATATGGCTACACCTTC.

The CDR3 region is CASSSDPGGSNQPQHF. Written as DNA, the CDR3 is TGTGCCAGCAGTTCGGACCCTGGAGGAAGCAATCAGCCCCAGCATTTT. This chain connects TRBV27 to TRBJ1-5; D call uncertain. Deletions cut 4 bases from V and 1 base from J, with 14 bases between. There are 16 residues in the CDR3. Germline CDR1 MNHEY, CDR2 SMNVEV (reference sequence).

This clone was recorded once. V and J are TRBV7-2 and TRBJ1-1, with 9 positions matching TRBD1. Germline CDR1 reads SGHTA; CDR2 reads FQGNSA. The V segment lost 5 bases and the J segment 5 bases; nucleotides outside the gene matches: 9. The CDR3 loop spans 15 amino acids. The CDR3, as DNA: TGTGCCAGCAGCCCGGGACAGGGAAAAGGTACTGAAGCTTTCTTT. Protein: CASSPGQGKGTEAFF.

This clone was recorded once. This rearrangement joins TRBV11-2 to TRBJ2-5, with TRBD1 identical over 7 bases. Germline loops: CDR1 SGHAT, CDR2 FQNNGV. There are 16 residues in the CDR3. V lost 5 bases and J lost 3; bases outside the gene matches: 12. The CDR3 bases are TGTGCCAGCAGCGGAACTAGGGGGCGATCGAAAGAGACCCAGTACTTC. It is translated as CASSGTRGRSKETQYF.

The chain carries TRBV13 and TRBJ1-2, with TRBD1 as a possible D gene (6 bases). The germline V and J ends were trimmed by 2 bases and 7 bases, with 11 bases remaining between them. This CDR3 is 13 amino acids long. Germline loops: CDR1 PRHDT, CDR2 FYEKMQ (reference sequence). This CDR3 reads CASSLRGAVGYTF. The CDR3 DNA sequence: TGTGCCAGCAGCTTACGGGGGGCAGTTGGCTACACCTTC.

Only a few counts were recorded for this clone. This rearrangement joins TRBV6-2 or TRBV6-3 to TRBJ2-7; D may be TRBD1 (5 bases). The CDR3 loop spans 16 amino acids. Trimming took off 0 bases at V and 2 bases at J, with 14 bases between the two ends. Germline V gene lookup returns CDR1 MNHEY and CDR2 SVGEGT. CDR3 region: CASSYSDSRATYEQYF. CDR3 DNA: TGTGCCAGCAGTTACTCGGATTCCAGGGCCACCTACGAGCAGTACTTC.

This clone has only a few counts. Here the CDR3 DNA reads TGCGCCAGCAGGTGGTCAGGGGGGAATAATGAAAAACTGTTTTTT. Translating gives CASRWSGGNNEKLFF. The V call is TRBV5-1, the J call TRBJ1-4; 7 bases fit TRBD1. Trimming removed 5 bases from V and 4 bases from J; junction bases left unmatched: 8. This CDR3 has 15 residues. The germline V gene encodes CDR1 SGHRS and CDR2 YFSETQ.

V gene TRBV18 combines with J gene TRBJ1-5; 10 bases agree with TRBD1. The V gene's germline CDR1 is KGHSH and CDR2 LQKENI. This CDR3 is built from 20 residues. Trimming removed 0 bases from V and 5 bases from J; junction bases left unmatched: 16. The CDR3 reads CASSPPGSGTGVNWDQPQHF. The CDR3 nucleotides are TGTGCCAGCTCACCACCGGGATCCGGGACAGGGGTAAATTGGGATCAGCCCCAGCATTTT.